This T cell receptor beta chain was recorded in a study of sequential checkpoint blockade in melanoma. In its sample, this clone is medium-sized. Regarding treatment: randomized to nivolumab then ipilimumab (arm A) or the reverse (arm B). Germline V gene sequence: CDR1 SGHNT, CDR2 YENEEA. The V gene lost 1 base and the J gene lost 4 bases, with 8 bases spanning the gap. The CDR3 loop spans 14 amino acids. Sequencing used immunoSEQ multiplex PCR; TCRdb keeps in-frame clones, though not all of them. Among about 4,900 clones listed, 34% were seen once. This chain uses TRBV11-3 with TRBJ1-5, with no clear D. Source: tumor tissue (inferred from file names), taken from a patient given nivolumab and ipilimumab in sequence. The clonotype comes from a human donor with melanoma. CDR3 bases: TGTGCCAGCAGCTTAGTACCGTTAAATCAGCCCCAGCATTTT. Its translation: CASSLVPLNQPQHF.